This TCR beta chain was obtained from a study of T-cell memory formation after mild COVID-19. Whole-study findings and limits: Clones shrinking from day 15 to 85 showed even CD4/CD8 mixes; later expanders tilted CD4+.

This CDR3 region has 16 residues. V was clipped by 4 bases and J by 5 bases; unmatched bases: 12. Germline values: CDR1 SGHDT, CDR2 YYEEEE. As for this clonotype: The target antigen is unknown.

Via MiXCR, TCRdb re-called the 5' RACE reads, giving one row per CDR3 protein. The sample carries some 450,000 distinct CDR3 sequences, approximately 20% recorded once. The gene calls are TRBV5-6 and TRBJ2-3; 8 positions match TRBD1. The sequence came from an adult woman who had mild COVID-19 (a few samples of this study predate the infection). Cell type and time point are not known. Material: PBMCs or a T cell subset sorted from them (not recorded which). CDR3 sequence: CASSRTLDRVQDTQYF. CDR3 in DNA: TGTGCCAGCAGCCGAACACTGGACAGGGTCCAAGATACGCAGTATTTT. The variable domain in full, with the rest retrieved from reference TRBV5-6 and TRBJ2-3, is DAGVTQSPTHLIKTRGQQVTLRCSPKSGHDTVSWYQQALGQGPQFIFQYYEEEERQRGNFPDRFSGHQFPNYSSELNVNALLLGDSALYLCASSRTLDRVQDTQYFGPGTRLTVL.